The present T cell receptor (beta chain) was sequenced within a study of blood T cell repertoires in COVID-19. Clones were read by immunoSEQ multiplex PCR, and TCRdb kept only the in-frame ones, dropping some. Altogether tens of thousands of clones are present, 86% being singletons, with the ten largest covering roughly a tenth. In germline, CDR1 is SGHDN, CDR2 FVKESK. V lost 5 bases to trimming and J lost 6 bases, with 14 bases between them. The length of the CDR3 is 13 residues. The material sequenced was peripheral blood. The J gene is TRBJ2-7, the V gene TRBV14, with a possible D match to TRBD2 (6 bases). The receptor comes from a man aged 65 to 85 with active or convalescent COVID-19. The CDR3 sequence: CASSSLGGREQYF. In nucleotides, the CDR3 is TGTGCCAGCAGCTCCCTGGGGGGTCGCGAGCAGTACTTC.